The sequence of this TCR beta chain was determined in a study of T-cell memory formation after mild COVID-19. Findings of the study overall: Proof of SARS-CoV-2 specificity was absent for the second-wave clones that crested on day 37. For contracting clones, CD4+ ones sat mainly in CM and EM, CD8+ in EMRA.

This clonotype was detected a few times. What it recognizes is unknown. TCRdb itself ran the 5' RACE reads through MiXCR, one entry per CDR3 protein. The data show roughly 240,000 distinct CDR3 sequences, 15% to 20% seen once. The CDR3 runs 13 residues. Trimming took 1 base from V and 3 from J, leaving 7 bases between them. Germline V CDR1 and CDR2: KGHSH, LQKENI. The sequencing input was PBMCs or a T cell subset sorted from them (not recorded which). This chain links TRBV18 with TRBJ2-7, with D hard to call. The clonotype was recovered from a man in his late teens or twenties who had mild COVID-19 (a few samples of this study predate the infection). Cell type and time point are not known. CDR3 sequence reads: CASSPQELYEQYF. Written as DNA, the CDR3 is TGTGCCAGCTCACCACAGGAACTCTACGAGCAGTACTTC.